This TCR beta chain was sequenced during a study of CD8 T cells in ankylosing spondylitis. Via MiXCR, TCRdb re-called the 5' RACE reads, giving one row per CDR3 protein. The sample has fewer than 250,000 distinct CDR3 sequences; 25% to 30% are singletons. This clonotype has a count of ten or more. This receptor was taken from a male donor with ankylosing spondylitis or in good health (not recorded which). Sequenced sample: blood, either unsorted or a sorted T cell fraction (not recorded which).

CDR3 nucleotides: TGTGCCAGCAGCAAGGACGGGAATCAGCCCCAGCATTTT. Protein sequence: CASSKDGNQPQHF. The chain is built from TRBV11-1 and TRBJ1-5; D remains unclear. The germline V and J ends were trimmed by 5 bases and 4 bases, with 9 bases remaining between them. The CDR3 totals 13 residues. Germline V gene lookup returns CDR1 SGHAT and CDR2 FQDESV (reference sequence).